These 28 T cell receptor beta chains came from one sample sequenced in a study of blood T cell repertoires in COVID-19. The assay was immunoSEQ multiplex PCR, and TCRdb's table has in-frame clones only and misses some. The table records 250,000 or so clones, almost 90% of them present only once. Sequencing was performed on peripheral blood. These receptors were taken from an elderly man with acute or convalescent COVID-19.

V gene TRBV6-4 combines with J gene TRBJ2-7; D is uncertain. Trimming left V 0 bases short and J 3 bases short, with 15 bases between. The CDR3 runs 16 residues. Germline loops: CDR1 MRHNA, CDR2 SNTAGT. Here the CDR3 DNA reads TGTGCCAGCAGTGACTCGTCCGGGTCGAGAGGCTACGAGCAGTACTTC. Translation: CASSDSSGSRGYEQYF.

The J gene is TRBJ2-5, the V gene TRBV6-5; D perhaps matches TRBD2 (6 bases). V was clipped by 8 bases and J by 2 bases, with 15 bases between them. This CDR3 is 14 amino acids long. CDR1 and CDR2 (germline): MNHEY, SVGAGI. Written as DNA, the CDR3 is TGTGCCAGCCGCCCTAGGGACTGGCAAGAGACCCAGTACTTC. This encodes CASRPRDWQETQYF.

The chain couples TRBV7-9 to TRBJ2-5, with TRBD2 matching over 9 bases. Germline assignment: CDR1 SEHNR and CDR2 FQNEAQ (reference sequence). This CDR3 is built from 16 residues. J lost 5 bases, V lost 1 base, and 8 bases had no gene match. CDR3 sequence: CASSLGASLAGETQYF. The CDR3 DNA is TGTGCCAGCAGCTTAGGGGCTAGTCTAGCGGGGGAGACCCAGTACTTC.

This clone was recorded once. The DNA for the CDR3 is TGTGCCAGCAGGCCCCCAGGGGCGGTCGGAAACGAAGCTTTCTTT. Amino acids: CASRPPGAVGNEAFF. The chain combines TRBV28 with TRBJ1-1, with D possibly matching TRBD1 (6 bases). The germline V and J ends were trimmed by 6 bases and 8 bases, with 22 bases remaining between them. Germline loops: CDR1 MDHEN, CDR2 SYDVKM. CDR3 length equals 15 residues.

This clone has a count of ten or more. The chain couples TRBV28 to TRBJ1-2; no clear D. Deletions cut 7 bases from V and 4 bases from J, with 13 bases between. CDR1 MDHEN and CDR2 SYDVKM come from the germline V gene. This CDR3 spans 13 amino acids. CDR3 DNA: TGTGCCAGCAAAGGAGAACTTATCTATGGCTACACCTTC. Its protein product is CASKGELIYGYTF.

This clone has just a few counts. The rearrangement uses TRBV11-3 and TRBJ2-1, with a tentative D call TRBD1 (6 bases). CDR3 length: 15 residues. Germline CDR1 SGHNT, CDR2 YENEEA. V was cut by 5 bases and J by 0 bases, with 11 bases left in between. CDR3 sequence (DNA): TGTGCCAGCAGCCCCAACAGGGCCTCCTACAATGAGCAGTTCTTC. Translation: CASSPNRASYNEQFF.

A single count supports this clone. This rearrangement joins TRBV7-9 to TRBJ1-1, with D possibly TRBD1 on 6 matching bases. The germline V gene encodes CDR1 SEHNR and CDR2 FQNEAQ (reference sequence). This CDR3 is built from 14 residues. Trimming removed 4 bases from V and 5 bases from J, with 14 bases in between. The CDR3 DNA follows: TGTGCCAGCAGCTACGAGGGCCAGGGGACTGAAGCTTTCTTT. Translating it yields CASSYEGQGTEAFF.

The gene calls are TRBV12-3 or TRBV12-4 and TRBJ2-5; perhaps TRBD2 as D (5 bases). This CDR3 comprises 12 residues. The V and J ends lost 3 bases and 7 bases respectively, with 9 bases between them. The CDR3 nucleotides read TGTGCCAGCAGTTTTGGAGGTCCGACCCAGTACTTC. As protein: CASSFGGPTQYF.

The rearrangement links TRBV4-1 to TRBJ1-4; D gene unclear. From germline, CDR1 is MGHRA and CDR2 YSYEKL. This CDR3 has 15 amino acids. Trimming cost V 2 bases and J 0 bases, with 7 bases left between them. CDR3: CASSQPGATNEKLFF. As DNA, the CDR3 is TGCGCCAGCAGCCAACCAGGCGCAACTAATGAAAAACTGTTTTTT.

This sequence joins TRBV18 and TRBJ2-3; D may be TRBD2 (6 bases). CDR1 is KGHSH, CDR2 LQKENI, per germline. The CDR3 runs 15 residues. Trimming left V 0 bases short and J 5 bases short, with 12 bases between. The CDR3 loop is CASSPPLGTRDTQYF. CDR3 sequence (DNA): TGTGCCAGCTCACCACCGCTGGGGACTCGAGATACGCAGTATTTT.

This sequence joins TRBV5-6 and TRBJ1-2; 10 positions match TRBD1. Trimming cost V 6 bases and J 3 bases; bases outside gene matches: 8. The V gene's germline CDR1 is SGHDT and CDR2 YYEEEE. The CDR3 consists of 15 residues. The CDR3 here is CASILWGTGDYGYTF. As DNA, the CDR3 is TGTGCCAGCATCCTGTGGGGGACAGGGGACTATGGCTACACCTTC.

V gene TRBV6-5 combines with J gene TRBJ2-2; 7 bases match TRBD1. The CDR3 covers 15 residues. V was clipped by 6 bases and J by 3 bases; unmatched bases: 7. Germline assignment: CDR1 MNHEY and CDR2 SVGAGI. This CDR3 is CASREGQRDTGELFF. The CDR3, as DNA: TGTGCCAGCAGAGAGGGACAGAGGGACACCGGGGAGCTGTTTTTT.

The rearrangement uses TRBV18 and TRBJ2-2, with D possibly being TRBD1 (5 bases). Germline V gene data show CDR1 as KGHSH and CDR2 as LQKENI. The CDR3 is 15 residues long. Between the trimmed V and J ends, which lost 4 bases and 6 bases, there was a span of 15 bases. Here the CDR3 DNA reads TGTGCCAGCTCACAGTTGACAGCAGTCGCCGGGGAGCTGTTTTTT. It yields the protein CASSQLTAVAGELFF.

This sequence joins TRBV28 and TRBJ1-1, with 11 bases matching TRBD1. V was pared by 10 bases and J by 1 base, with 8 bases of the junction left unmatched. CDR3 length: 15 residues. The germline V gene encodes CDR1 MDHEN and CDR2 SYDVKM. Here the CDR3 reads CAISIGTGGNTEAFF. CDR3 coding DNA: TGTGCCATTAGTATCGGGACAGGGGGGAACACTGAAGCTTTCTTT.

The V call is TRBV5-6, the J call TRBJ1-6; D might be TRBD1 (5 bases). The CDR3 consists of 14 residues. Trimming removed 3 bases from V and 6 bases from J, with 10 bases in between. CDR1 and CDR2 from the germline V gene are SGHDT and YYEEEE. The CDR3 DNA follows: TGTGCCAGCAGCTCGGAGGGGTTTAATTCACCCCTCCACTTT. As protein: CASSSEGFNSPLHF.

V gene TRBV11-1 combines with J gene TRBJ2-1; maybe TRBD1 (5 bases). V lost 3 bases and J 5 bases, leaving 14 bases between the germline ends. The germline V gene has CDR1 SGHAT and CDR2 FQDESV (reference sequence). This CDR3 contains 15 residues. In nucleotides, the CDR3 is TGTGCCAGCAGCTTCAAAGGGGCGCGTCACAATGAGCAGTTCTTC. This codes for CASSFKGARHNEQFF.

The V gene is TRBV5-1, the J gene TRBJ1-5; possible D gene TRBD1, 5 bases. V shed 4 bases and J shed 2 bases, with 13 bases lying between them. This CDR3 spans 15 amino acids. CDR1 is SGHRS and CDR2 is YFSETQ in the germline V gene. CDR3: CASSPDNPGNQPQHF. The CDR3 nucleotides read TGCGCCAGCAGCCCGGACAACCCAGGCAATCAGCCCCAGCATTTT.

The chain has TRBV9 and TRBJ1-1; D not certain. Germline lookup yields CDR1 SGDLS and CDR2 YYNGEE. Trimming cost V 3 bases and J 1 base, with 13 bases left between them. This CDR3 spans 15 amino acids. In DNA form, the CDR3 reads TGTGCCAGCAGCGCCAGCGCGGTGGGGAACACTGAAGCTTTCTTT. Its protein product is CASSASAVGNTEAFF.

As regards this clone: In the same sample, other DNA sequences code for this CDR3. The V and J genes are TRBV5-1 and TRBJ2-5; 7 nucleotides line up with TRBD1. The CDR3 spans 14 residues. Germline V lookup: CDR1 SGHRS, CDR2 YFSETQ. J was trimmed by 2 bases and V by 5 bases; bases with no gene match: 6. The CDR3 reads CASSRDRAQETQYF. In DNA, the CDR3 is TGCGCCAGCAGTCGCGACAGGGCTCAAGAGACCCAGTACTTC.

The CDR3 loop reads CASSLDSGRNTIYF. The CDR3 nucleotides read TGCGCCAGCAGCTTGGACAGCGGGAGAAACACCATATATTTT. The rearrangement links TRBV5-1 to TRBJ1-3, with unresolved D. The CDR3 length is 14 residues. Trimming removed 0 bases from V and 5 bases from J, with 9 bases in between. The germline V gene has CDR1 SGHRS and CDR2 YFSETQ.

The V call is TRBV18, the J call TRBJ1-1, with 10 bases identical to TRBD1. Germline assignment: CDR1 KGHSH and CDR2 LQKENI. The CDR3 extends over 15 amino acids. Losses at the gene ends were 3 bases for V and 5 bases for J; bases not matched to a gene: 6. The CDR3 region has the DNA TGTGCCAGCTCACCGGGGACAGGGGATGGGACTGAAGCTTTCTTT. It encodes CASSPGTGDGTEAFF.

A single count supports this clone. J is TRBJ1-1 and V is TRBV2; 11 nucleotides match TRBD1. V was clipped by 6 bases and J by 10 bases; unmatched bases: 4. Per the germline V gene, CDR1 is SNHLY and CDR2 is FYNNEI. The CDR3 consists of 12 residues. The CDR3 loop is CASRLDRGLAFF. The CDR3 coding sequence is TGTGCCAGCAGGTTGGACAGGGGGCTAGCTTTCTTT.

The chain couples TRBV20-1 to TRBJ2-1; TRBD2 agrees at 7 bases. The CDR3 totals 18 residues. Germline loops: CDR1 DFQATT, CDR2 SNEGSKA (reference sequence). V lost 3 bases, J lost 0 bases, and 14 bases stayed unmatched. CDR3 protein: CSASYARRGGSSYNEQFF. CDR3 coding DNA: TGCAGTGCTAGTTATGCCAGGCGGGGCGGGAGCTCCTACAATGAGCAGTTCTTC.

The V and J genes are TRBV4-2 and TRBJ2-1; 13 positions agree with TRBD2. The CDR3 has 17 residues. Per the germline V gene, CDR1 is LGHNA and CDR2 is YNFKEQ. After removal of 4 bases from V and 9 bases from J, the junction contained 12 bases not matched to a gene. The CDR3 reads CASSLQEGLAGDREQFF. CDR3 nucleotide sequence: TGTGCCAGCAGCCTTCAGGAAGGACTAGCGGGAGATCGTGAGCAGTTCTTC.

This chain connects TRBV28 to TRBJ1-4, with D perhaps TRBD1 (5 bases). The CDR3 has 14 residues. CDR1 and CDR2 from the germline V gene are MDHEN and SYDVKM. V lost 5 bases and J lost 8, with 15 bases in between. The CDR3 bases are TGTGCCAGCAGTGGGGCCTCCAGAAGGGAAAAACTGTTTTTT. Translated: CASSGASRREKLFF.

The V and J genes are TRBV11-2 and TRBJ2-7; D unresolved. Germline CDR1 and CDR2: SGHAT and FQNNGV. This CDR3 region has 11 residues. Trimming took off 5 bases at V and 2 bases at J, with 4 bases between the two ends. CDR3 in amino acids: CASSITYEQYF. CDR3 coding DNA: TGTGCCAGCAGCATTACCTACGAGCAGTACTTC.

This chain uses TRBV18 with TRBJ2-5; 7 nucleotides line up with TRBD1. From germline, CDR1 is KGHSH and CDR2 LQKENI. The CDR3 consists of 15 residues. V was pared by 0 bases and J by 5 bases, with 6 bases of the junction left unmatched. Here the CDR3 reads CASSPPNRGEETQYF. CDR3 in DNA: TGTGCCAGCTCACCACCGAACAGGGGAGAGGAGACCCAGTACTTC.

The V gene is TRBV5-1, the J gene TRBJ2-1, with D perhaps matching TRBD2 (6 bases). Trimming removed 6 bases at V and 7 bases at J, with 23 bases between. Germline V gene data show CDR1 as SGHRS and CDR2 as YFSETQ. The CDR3 is 16 amino acids. Written as DNA, the CDR3 is TGCGCCAGCACCACGATTTTAGGGCCTGGGGGGAATGAGCAGTTCTTC. Its translation: CASTTILGPGGNEQFF.